A single count supports the clone carrying this T cell receptor (beta chain). Profiling relied on immunoSEQ multiplex PCR, and the TCRdb table lists in-frame clones only, not all of them. The data hold tens of thousands of clones, with 78% observed a single time. These data belong to a study of pediatric ulcerative colitis. This CDR3 is 11 amino acids long. Per the germline V gene, CDR1 is SEHNR and CDR2 is FQNEAQ (reference sequence). The V gene lost 1 base and the J gene lost 7 bases, with 4 bases spanning the gap. The rectum was sampled with one to two pinch biopsies at colonoscopy. The sample was gut tissue. This TCR was sampled from a girl between 10 and 17 years old with moderate ulcerative colitis. This chain links TRBV7-9 with TRBJ2-5; D is undetermined. The CDR3 protein is CASSLGPTQYF. In DNA, the CDR3 is TGTGCCAGCAGCTTAGGGCCGACCCAGTACTTC.